This TCR beta chain was found in a study of T cells in Graves' hyperthyroidism and ophthalmopathy. Authors of the study amplified TCR beta CDR3 regions from RNA transcripts. HTBI primers drove first-round RT-PCR of the TCR CDR3. TCRdb fed the multiplex PCR reads into MiXCR, producing one record per CDR3 protein. The sample has around 340,000 distinct CDR3 sequences, approximately 18% seen once. Germline V lookup: CDR1 DFQATT, CDR2 SNEGSKA (reference sequence). V was trimmed by 4 bases and J by 2 bases, leaving 12 bases between them. CDR3 length equals 13 residues. Ten or more counts support this clonotype.

The source is a woman aged 25 to 39 with Graves' hyperthyroidism that later progressed to Graves' ophthalmopathy. The V call is TRBV20-1, the J call TRBJ2-7, with no clear D. Sample: blood. The CDR3 coding sequence is TGCAGTGCTACCGAACAACCGACCTACGAGCAGTACTTC. Amino acid sequence: CSATEQPTYEQYF.